The TCR beta chain described here comes from a study of blood T cell repertoires in COVID-19. V was cut by 3 bases and J by 4 bases, with 7 bases left in between. The CDR3 loop spans 13 amino acids. CDR1 and CDR2 from the germline V gene are SGHDN and FVKESK. Clinical history as reported by participants underpinned cohort assignment. Before they entered the study, exposed participants had met a COVID-19 case within 2 weeks. Assay: immunoSEQ multiplex PCR; the TCRdb copy retains only in-frame clones and omits some. The sample carries some 150,000 clones, about 80% recorded once. The sequence was obtained from a woman in her late teens or twenties who had been exposed to COVID-19. The chain carries TRBV14 and TRBJ1-5; D is unclear. Sequences were obtained from PBMCs or T cells enriched from blood (not recorded which). In nucleotides, the CDR3 is TGTGCCAGCAGCCAGGAGGAAAATCAGCCCCAGCATTTT. It encodes CASSQEENQPQHF.